This TCR beta chain was recorded in a study of blood T cells in healthy people across ages. Concerning this clonotype itself: Its antigen is undetermined.

Combining a sample-barcoded 5' primer with a J-beta primer mix, a second PCR ran for roughly 7 to 11 cycles. TCRdb reprocessed the 5' RACE reads via MiXCR and lists one record per CDR3 protein. The repertoire has 2 million or so distinct CDR3 sequences, approximately 50% of them found once; the top ten carry roughly 2.1%. V lost 6 bases to trimming and J lost 1 base, with 13 bases between them. The CDR3 contains 13 residues. Germline lookup yields CDR1 DFQATT and CDR2 SNEGSKA (reference sequence). Study-wide results and caveats: Long-lived donors carried more naive CD4+ cells and greater diversity than aged donors.

The specimen was blood. The chain is built from TRBV20-1 and TRBJ2-7; D gene uncertain. The source is a middle-aged woman in good health. CDR3 region: CSAFKGDSYEQYF. CDR3 in DNA: TGCAGTGCGTTTAAAGGCGATTCCTACGAGCAGTACTTC.